Below are 14 T cell receptor beta chains sequenced from a single sample in a study of T cells in tuberculosis. Profiled with immunoSEQ multiplex PCR; TCRdb holds only in-frame clones, not every one. The table includes 35,000 to 50,000 clones, roughly 94% detected once. Sequencing was done on a sample of PBMCs. The receptor source for this set is a donor aged 10-29 years with latent tuberculosis or without tuberculosis infection. Some clones in this sample may be carry-over from other donors' samples.

The V call is TRBV6-4, the J call TRBJ1-3; D gene unclear. Trimming took off 4 bases at V and 1 base at J, with 11 bases between the two ends. Germline V gene data show CDR1 as MRHNA and CDR2 as SNTAGT. The CDR3 is 15 amino acids. The CDR3 spells CASSARGWSGNTIYF. The CDR3 coding sequence is TGTGCCAGCAGTGCGCGGGGATGGTCTGGAAACACCATATATTTT.

The chain employs TRBV9 and TRBJ2-3; 16 nucleotides line up with TRBD2. Germline trimming cut 4 bases from V and 4 bases from J; bases unmatched to any gene: 9. The CDR3 length is 18 residues. Germline loops: CDR1 SGDLS, CDR2 YYNGEE. CDR3 sequence (DNA): TGTGCCAGCAGCCCGGGGACTAGCGGGAGGGCCACTGCAGATACGCAGTATTTT. This gives the protein CASSPGTSGRATADTQYF.

This clone appeared a single time. The V and J genes are TRBV4-3 and TRBJ2-5, with TRBD2 matching 7 bases. Germline CDR1 reads LGHNA; CDR2 reads YSLEER. The CDR3 extends over 16 amino acids. The ends lost 0 bases at V and 5 bases at J; junction bases unmatched: 9. In DNA, the CDR3 is TGCGCCAGCAGCCAAGATCGGGGCGGGAGTGCTGAGACCCAGTACTTC. It specifies CASSQDRGGSAETQYF.

V is TRBV2 and J is TRBJ1-1, with TRBD1 as a possible D gene (6 bases). Germline V gene sequence: CDR1 SNHLY, CDR2 FYNNEI. V lost 4 bases to trimming and J lost 1 base, with 13 bases between them. This CDR3 has 15 amino acids. Here the CDR3 reads CASSADGGANTEAFF. The DNA for the CDR3 is TGTGCCAGCAGTGCGGACGGGGGGGCGAACACTGAAGCTTTCTTT.

This clone has a single count. The CDR3 DNA reads TGCGCCAGCAGGCCTGGGACAGGGTCTGAAAAACTGTTTTTT. Translating gives CASRPGTGSEKLFF. V gene TRBV5-1 combines with J gene TRBJ1-4, with 9 bases fitting TRBD1. Trimming cost V 5 bases and J 7 bases; bases outside gene matches: 6. In germline, CDR1 is SGHRS, CDR2 YFSETQ. This CDR3 region has 14 residues.

This clone turned up a few times. The chain carries TRBV28 and TRBJ2-3; a weak D match, TRBD1 (6 bases). The CDR3 spans 15 residues. V was pared by 2 bases and J by 7 bases, with 16 bases between. Germline V gene data show CDR1 as MDHEN and CDR2 as SYDVKM. CDR3 nucleotide sequence: TGTGCCAGCAGTTTAACCGGGACAATCGGAAATACGCAGTATTTT. Translation: CASSLTGTIGNTQYF.

This clone was counted once. The chain employs TRBV6-4 and TRBJ2-5, with 8 bases that match TRBD1. This CDR3 spans 13 amino acids. With V trimmed by 5 bases and J by 4 bases, 3 bases remained unmatched. Per the germline V gene, CDR1 is MRHNA and CDR2 is SNTAGT. In DNA form, the CDR3 reads TGTGCCAGCAGTCGACAGGGGAGAGAGACCCAGTACTTC. This gives the protein CASSRQGRETQYF.

This rearrangement joins TRBV19 to TRBJ1-1, with D maybe TRBD1 (5 bases). V lost 5 bases and J 1 base, leaving 11 bases between the germline ends. CDR1 LNHDA and CDR2 SQIVND come from the germline V gene (reference sequence). The CDR3 sequence is 14 residues long. CDR3 DNA sequence: TGTGCCAGTAGTCTCAAAAGGGGGAACACTGAAGCTTTCTTT. As protein: CASSLKRGNTEAFF.

The chain carries TRBV6-1 and TRBJ1-1, with D uncertain. The germline V gene encodes CDR1 MNHNS and CDR2 SASEGT. The CDR3 has 14 residues. V was trimmed by 6 bases and J by 4 bases, leaving 15 bases between them. The CDR3 reads CASRVEEWSTEAFF. The CDR3 DNA reads TGTGCCAGCAGAGTGGAGGAGTGGAGCACTGAAGCTTTCTTT.

V usage is TRBV5-1 and J usage is TRBJ2-2; tentatively, D is TRBD2 (5 bases). In germline, CDR1 is SGHRS, CDR2 YFSETQ. Trimming left V 0 bases short and J 5 bases short, with 11 bases between. The CDR3 is made up of 15 amino acids. In DNA form, the CDR3 reads TGCGCCAGCAGCTTGGGGTCGGGGAGAACCGGGGAGCTGTTTTTT. It encodes CASSLGSGRTGELFF.

The chain joins TRBV28 to TRBJ2-1; 9 positions agree with TRBD1. V was clipped by 3 bases and J by 7 bases; unmatched bases: 7. The CDR3 totals 15 residues. Looked up from germline, CDR1 is MDHEN and CDR2 is SYDVKM. The CDR3 spells CASSFVQGARNEQFF. The CDR3 nucleotides are TGTGCCAGCAGTTTTGTACAGGGGGCGAGAAATGAGCAGTTCTTC. Looking up the rest from reference TRBV28 and TRBJ2-1 gives the full variable domain: DVKVTQSSRYLVKRTGEKVFLECVQDMDHENMFWYRQDPGLGLRLIYFSYDVKMKEKGDIPEGYSVSREKKERFSLILESASTNQTSMYLCASSFVQGARNEQFFGPGTRLTVL.

The rearrangement joins TRBV25-1 to TRBJ2-1; tentatively, D is TRBD2 (5 bases). Deletions cut 7 bases from V and 0 bases from J, with 7 bases between. Germline V gene lookup returns CDR1 MGHDK and CDR2 SYGVNS. The CDR3 loop spans 13 amino acids. The CDR3 sequence: CASKDYSYNEQFF. The CDR3 DNA reads TGTGCCAGCAAAGACTACTCCTACAATGAGCAGTTCTTC.

V and J are TRBV30 and TRBJ2-2; TRBD1 matches at 7 bases. V trimming: 5 bases; J trimming: 4 bases; junction bases outside the gene matches: 4. CDR1 is GTSNPN, CDR2 SVGIG, per germline (reference sequence). This CDR3 comprises 13 residues. The CDR3 sequence is CAWASGGTGELFF. Here the CDR3 DNA reads TGTGCCTGGGCCTCAGGGGGCACCGGGGAGCTGTTTTTT.

The V and J genes are TRBV7-6 and TRBJ2-7, with 8 nucleotides matching TRBD1. This CDR3 contains 15 residues. J gave up 2 bases and V 4 bases, and 7 bases lay outside the gene matches. The germline V gene has CDR1 SGHVS and CDR2 FNYEAQ. The CDR3 sequence: CASSSPLTGAYEQYF. CDR3 DNA: TGTGCCAGCAGCTCGCCCCTGACAGGGGCCTACGAGCAGTACTTC.